This T cell receptor beta chain was recorded in a study of cytomegalovirus exposure and HLA in healthy donors. Study outcomes and limitations: Sequencing likely produced, as an artifact, a cluster of highly shared sequence variants.

This PCR relied on a set of 60 Vbeta primers and 13 Jbeta primers. Repertoires were generated with immunoSEQ multiplex PCR, while TCRdb's copy carries only in-frame clones and drops some. The data hold some 220,000 clones, with approximately 78% observed a single time. Trimming pared 4 bases from V and 1 base from J, leaving 16 bases between. The germline CDR1 and CDR2 sequences are SGHVS and FNYEAQ. This CDR3 comprises 16 residues. Concerning this clone itself: The antigen remains undetermined.

The chain is built from TRBV7-6 and TRBJ2-5; D is unresolved. The receptor was isolated from a boy aged 5-17 years in good health and CMV-seronegative. The sequenced sample consisted of PBMCs. The CDR3 spells CASSSQTWVAQETQYF. CDR3 coding DNA: TGTGCCAGCAGCTCTCAAACGTGGGTAGCCCAAGAGACCCAGTACTTC.